A single sample gave rise to the 32 T cell receptor beta chains below, sequenced in a study of blood T cell repertoires in COVID-19. The protocol was immunoSEQ multiplex PCR, while the TCRdb copy is restricted to in-frame clones and leaves out a portion. The sample carries some 250,000 clones, just over 85% recorded once. Sequencing was performed on PBMCs or T cells enriched from blood (not recorded which). The receptors come from a man between 18 and 29 years old who had recovered from COVID-19.

Remarks on this clone: This sample includes further DNA sequences coding for the same CDR3. The CDR3 protein is CASSPGQAQETQYF. As DNA, the CDR3 is TGCGCCAGCAGCCCCGGACAGGCCCAAGAGACCCAGTACTTC. The chain is built from TRBV5-1 and TRBJ2-5, with 7 positions matching TRBD1. V lost 4 bases, J lost 1 base, and 4 bases stayed unmatched. Germline CDR1 SGHRS, CDR2 YFSETQ. CDR3 length equals 14 residues.

The V and J genes are TRBV7-9 and TRBJ2-1; TRBD2 aligns across 7 bases. With 1 base clipped from V and 4 bases from J, the junction kept 4 bases outside the gene matches. Germline CDR1 is SEHNR and CDR2 is FQNEAQ (reference sequence). This CDR3 is 15 amino acids long. The CDR3 DNA sequence: TGTGCCAGCAGCTTAGTAGCGGGTCTATACAATGAGCAGTTCTTC. Its translation: CASSLVAGLYNEQFF.

As for this clone: At one boundary the junction diverges from the germline segment, which might be a read error. The chain carries TRBV6-5 and TRBJ1-2; 8 bases align to TRBD1. The CDR3 totals 14 residues. Germline lookup yields CDR1 MNHEY and CDR2 SVGAGI. CDR3 sequence (DNA): TGTGCCAGCAGGCAGGGGGCCGGCCCGTATGACTACACCTTC. As protein: CASRQGAGPYDYTF.

The V call is TRBV5-1, the J call TRBJ2-1, with D possibly TRBD2 on 6 matching bases. The V gene lost 0 bases and the J gene lost 1 base, with 11 bases spanning the gap. CDR1 and CDR2 from the germline V gene are SGHRS and YFSETQ. The CDR3 spans 16 residues. Written as DNA, the CDR3 is TGCGCCAGCAGCTTGGGAGGTAGCGGTTCCTACAATGAGCAGTTCTTC. Its protein product is CASSLGGSGSYNEQFF.

The chain employs TRBV11-2 and TRBJ1-3; D call uncertain. The CDR3 has 17 amino acids. The V gene's germline CDR1 is SGHAT and CDR2 FQNNGV. The V and J ends lost 2 bases and 1 base respectively, with 15 bases between them. The CDR3 is CASSLPTGSDSGNTIYF. Here the CDR3 DNA reads TGTGCCAGCAGCTTACCCACGGGGAGCGATTCTGGAAACACCATATATTTT.

This clone was detected once. V gene TRBV3-1 (or the pseudogene TRBV3-2) combines with J gene TRBJ2-5, with 7 bases aligning to TRBD1. Losses at the gene ends were 3 bases for V and 4 bases for J; bases not matched to a gene: 5. This CDR3 region has 14 residues. Germline lookup yields CDR1 LGHDT and CDR2 YNNKEL (reference sequence). As DNA, the CDR3 is TGTGCCAGCAGCCACCAGGGGGTGGGAGAGACCCAGTACTTC. Protein sequence: CASSHQGVGETQYF.

This rearrangement joins TRBV19 to TRBJ2-3; a weak D match, TRBD2 (6 bases). In germline, CDR1 is LNHDA, CDR2 SQIVND (reference sequence). Trimming left V 9 bases short and J 1 base short, with 17 bases between. CDR3 length: 15 residues. Written as DNA, the CDR3 is TGTGCCAGCCATTCGGGGGAAGAAGGCACAGATACGCAGTATTTT. Its translation: CASHSGEEGTDTQYF.

V gene TRBV3-1 (or the pseudogene TRBV3-2) combines with J gene TRBJ2-3, with TRBD2 identical over 11 bases. Germline V lookup: CDR1 LGHDT, CDR2 YNNKEL (reference sequence). There are 16 residues in the CDR3. After removal of 0 bases from V and 6 bases from J, the junction contained 5 bases not matched to a gene. As DNA, the CDR3 is TGTGCCAGCAGCCAAGATATACTAGCGGGAGTCGATACGCAGTATTTT. It yields the protein CASSQDILAGVDTQYF.

The chain carries TRBV9 and TRBJ2-6, with TRBD2 identical over 7 bases. The CDR3 totals 17 residues. With V trimmed by 2 bases and J by 0 bases, 5 bases remained unmatched. Per germline, CDR1 SGDLS and CDR2 YYNGEE. The CDR3 nucleotides are TGTGCCAGCAGCGTGGAGGCGGGGGTCTCTGGGGCCAACGTCCTGACTTTC. Protein product: CASSVEAGVSGANVLTF.

The V gene is TRBV11-2, the J gene TRBJ2-5; tentatively, D is TRBD2 (5 bases). CDR3 length: 15 residues. Per the germline V gene, CDR1 is SGHAT and CDR2 is FQNNGV. V shed 2 bases and J shed 5 bases, with 15 bases lying between them. CDR3: CASSLKVPGEETQYF. The CDR3 coding sequence is TGTGCCAGCAGCTTAAAGGTCCCCGGGGAGGAGACCCAGTACTTC.

This chain links TRBV28 with TRBJ2-7; tentative D call: TRBD1 (8 bases). Between the trimmed V and J ends, which lost 4 bases and 6 bases, there was a span of 19 bases. CDR3 length equals 15 residues. The V gene's germline CDR1 is MDHEN and CDR2 SYDVKM. Written as DNA, the CDR3 is TGTGCCAGCAGTTGGTCCAGGGGGCGGGGGAGCGAGCAGTACTTC. Translation gives CASSWSRGRGSEQYF.

The chain uses TRBV2 and TRBJ2-4; TRBD2 might be the D (6 bases). V was cut by 6 bases and J by 2 bases, with 17 bases left in between. Germline CDR1 reads SNHLY; CDR2 reads FYNNEI. CDR3 size: 16 residues. CDR3 sequence (DNA): TGTGCCAGCAGGGGGTTGTGGGGGGACCCCAAAAACATTCAGTACTTC. It specifies CASRGLWGDPKNIQYF.

A single count supports this clone. The V and J genes are TRBV9 and TRBJ2-3; perhaps TRBD2 as D (6 bases). V lost 4 bases, J lost 0 bases, and 15 bases lay in between. Germline CDR1 is SGDLS and CDR2 is YYNGEE. CDR3 length: 16 amino acids. The CDR3 coding sequence is TGTGCCAGCAGCTCACTAGCAGTAGCTAGCACAGATACGCAGTATTTT. Translated, it gives CASSSLAVASTDTQYF.

V gene TRBV3-1 (or the pseudogene TRBV3-2) combines with J gene TRBJ2-7; D not certain. The germline V gene has CDR1 LGHDT and CDR2 YNNKEL (reference sequence). Trimming took off 4 bases at V and 5 bases at J, with 6 bases between the two ends. This CDR3 comprises 11 residues. The CDR3 spells CASSPGDEQYF. CDR3 nucleotides: TGTGCCAGCAGCCCCGGAGACGAGCAGTACTTC.

The rearrangement joins TRBV7-2 to TRBJ1-2; no clear D. V lost 4 bases, J lost 4 bases, and 7 bases lay in between. The CDR3 is 12 residues long. CDR1 and CDR2 (germline): SGHTA, FQGNSA. The CDR3 is CASSWQSYGYTF. The CDR3 nucleotides are TGTGCCAGCAGCTGGCAAAGCTATGGCTACACCTTC.

This chain joins TRBV28 and TRBJ2-1; tentatively, D is TRBD1 (6 bases). Germline V lookup: CDR1 MDHEN, CDR2 SYDVKM. The CDR3 sequence is 14 residues long. V lost 9 bases and J lost 2, with 14 bases in between. CDR3 protein: CASYSRGAYNEQFF. DNA for the CDR3: TGTGCCAGTTACTCCAGGGGCGCCTACAATGAGCAGTTCTTC.

This clone has just a few counts. The chain has TRBV27 and TRBJ2-1, with D perhaps matching TRBD1 (6 bases). Looked up from germline, CDR1 is MNHEY and CDR2 is SMNVEV (reference sequence). This CDR3 contains 15 residues. Trimming took off 3 bases at V and 0 bases at J, with 9 bases between the two ends. The CDR3 sequence: CASSFTDSSYNEQFF. The CDR3 DNA is TGTGCCAGCAGTTTCACGGACAGCTCCTACAATGAGCAGTTCTTC.

V gene TRBV10-2 combines with J gene TRBJ2-3; TRBD1 matches 10 bases. Germline CDR1 WSHSY, CDR2 SAAADI. This CDR3 has 15 amino acids. Trimming at V came to 2 bases and at J to 4 bases, leaving 3 bases not matched to a gene. The CDR3 loop is CASSEGTGVSDTQYF. The CDR3 DNA is TGCGCCAGCAGTGAGGGGACAGGGGTTTCAGATACGCAGTATTTT.

V usage is TRBV4-2 and J usage is TRBJ1-5, with TRBD1 as a possible D gene (6 bases). This CDR3 has 16 residues. Germline V CDR1 and CDR2: LGHNA, YNFKEQ. Trimming left V 4 bases short and J 3 bases short, with 16 bases between. CDR3 region: CASSLRLRGDNQPQHF. CDR3 in DNA: TGTGCCAGCAGCCTTCGGCTCAGGGGTGACAATCAGCCCCAGCATTTT.

This clone was observed a single time. The V and J genes are TRBV4-2 and TRBJ1-1; D may be TRBD1 (5 bases). Trimming pared 4 bases from V and 5 bases from J, leaving 17 bases between. The CDR3 is made up of 15 amino acids. Germline V CDR1 and CDR2: LGHNA, YNFKEQ. CDR3 DNA: TGTGCCAGCAGCCCCCTAAAGTCGGGGGAAACTGAAGCTTTCTTT. It encodes CASSPLKSGETEAFF.

The V call is TRBV6-2 or TRBV6-3, the J call TRBJ2-7; D is possibly TRBD1 (7 bases). Germline V CDR1 and CDR2: MNHEY, SVGEGT. The V and J ends lost 2 bases and 3 bases respectively, with 14 bases between them. This CDR3 region has 15 residues. The CDR3: CASSYPARGVYEQYF. The CDR3 DNA reads TGTGCCAGCAGTTACCCCGCCAGGGGGGTCTACGAGCAGTACTTC.

J is TRBJ2-3 and V is TRBV12-3 or TRBV12-4; D uncertain. The length of the CDR3 is 11 residues. With 4 bases removed from V and 6 bases from J, the gap between germline ends came to 5 bases. The CDR3: CASSYGDTQYF. Written as DNA, the CDR3 is TGTGCCAGCAGTTACGGGGATACGCAGTATTTT.

This chain uses TRBV5-1 with TRBJ1-2; D remains ambiguous. Per germline, CDR1 SGHRS and CDR2 YFSETQ. Trimming took 0 bases from V and 2 from J, leaving 11 bases between them. This CDR3 is built from 15 residues. The CDR3 sequence is CASSLAGRLNYGYTF. The DNA of the CDR3 is TGCGCCAGCAGCTTGGCTGGGAGATTAAACTATGGCTACACCTTC.

J is TRBJ2-7 and V is TRBV6-1; D uncertain. The CDR3 loop spans 12 amino acids. The germline V and J ends were trimmed by 2 bases and 6 bases, with 8 bases remaining between them. Looked up from germline, CDR1 is MNHNS and CDR2 is SASEGT. CDR3 nucleotides: TGTGCCAGCAGTGAACTCCGGAGCGAGCAGTACTTC. Its translation is CASSELRSEQYF.

The genes are TRBV10-3 and TRBJ1-1; D is undetermined. V was cut by 1 base and J by 4 bases, with 10 bases left in between. This CDR3 contains 14 residues. Germline CDR1 is ENHRY and CDR2 is SYGVKD. The CDR3 loop reads CAISELSLSTEAFF. CDR3 nucleotides: TGTGCCATCAGTGAGTTATCATTGAGCACTGAAGCTTTCTTT.

The V call is TRBV14, the J call TRBJ1-6; D is possibly TRBD1 (6 bases). The CDR3 covers 17 residues. V lost 1 base to trimming and J lost 0 bases, with 10 bases between them. Germline CDR1 SGHDN, CDR2 FVKESK. CDR3 loop: CASSQVQGSSYNSPLHF. The DNA for the CDR3 is TGTGCCAGCAGCCAAGTGCAGGGGAGCTCCTATAATTCACCCCTCCACTTT.

The chain uses TRBV30 and TRBJ2-1, with D tentatively TRBD1 (6 bases). The CDR3 has 14 residues. Germline assignment: CDR1 GTSNPN and CDR2 SVGIG (reference sequence). V was shortened by 0 bases and J by 3 bases, with 9 bases between the two germline ends. The CDR3 loop reads CAWSVKGVYNEQFF. In DNA, the CDR3 is TGTGCCTGGAGTGTCAAGGGGGTCTACAATGAGCAGTTCTTC.

The rearrangement joins TRBV30 to TRBJ2-4; 10 bases match TRBD2. The V gene end was trimmed by 3 bases and the J gene end by 1 base; junction bases not matched to a gene: 3. In germline, CDR1 is GTSNPN, CDR2 SVGIG (reference sequence). The CDR3 covers 15 residues. CDR3 sequence reads: CAWSGTSEAKNIQYF. The CDR3 nucleotides are TGTGCCTGGAGCGGGACTAGCGAGGCCAAAAACATTCAGTACTTC. The whole variable domain, filled in from reference TRBV30 and TRBJ2-4, reads SQTIHQWPATLVQPVGSPLSLECTVEGTSNPNLYWYRQAAGRGLQLLFYSVGIGQISSEVPQNLSASRPQDRQFILSSKKLLLSDSGFYLCAWSGTSEAKNIQYFGAGTRLSVL.

V is TRBV12-3 or TRBV12-4 and J is TRBJ2-2; D might be TRBD1 (5 bases). Trimming removed 7 bases at V and 5 bases at J, with 8 bases between. The CDR3 extends over 12 amino acids. The CDR3 region is CASKGLTGELFF. For the CDR3, the DNA is TGTGCCAGCAAGGGGCTAACCGGGGAGCTGTTTTTT.

This sequence joins TRBV30 and TRBJ2-7; D possibly corresponds to TRBD1 (6 bases). Trimming cost V 0 bases and J 4 bases, with 13 bases left between them. This CDR3 region has 14 residues. Germline-derived CDR1 and CDR2 are GTSNPN and SVGIG (reference sequence). CDR3 DNA sequence: TGTGCCTGGAGTGTACTGGACAGACCTTACGAGCAGTACTTC. Protein sequence: CAWSVLDRPYEQYF.

The genes are TRBV3-1 (or the pseudogene TRBV3-2) and TRBJ1-1, with D possibly matching TRBD1 (5 bases). The CDR3 is 15 amino acids. The germline V and J ends were trimmed by 1 base and 7 bases, with 16 bases remaining between them. Looked up from germline, CDR1 is LGHDT and CDR2 is YNNKEL (reference sequence). CDR3 in amino acids: CASSQVARALSEAFF. CDR3 DNA sequence: TGTGCCAGCAGCCAAGTGGCCAGGGCGTTGAGTGAAGCTTTCTTT.

CDR3 DNA sequence: TGTGCCAGCAGTTCCCTAGCGGGAGGAGGGGGAGATACGCAGTATTTT. The encoded protein is CASSSLAGGGGDTQYF. This chain joins TRBV6-5 and TRBJ2-3; 11 positions match TRBD2. The germline V gene encodes CDR1 MNHEY and CDR2 SVGAGI. This CDR3 contains 16 residues. The junction had 8 bases not matched to a gene; V was cut back by 4 bases and J by 5 bases.